These T cell receptor beta chains were read from a single sample in a study of T cells in Graves' hyperthyroidism and ophthalmopathy. Each CDR3 protein gets one entry after TCRdb re-called the multiplex PCR reads with MiXCR. The table includes a few hundred thousand distinct CDR3 sequences, 12% to 15% detected once. Sequencing was done on a sample of blood. These receptors originate from a woman in her thirties or forties with Graves' hyperthyroidism. CDR3s include the opening cysteine and the closing phenylalanine or tryptophan. D genes are given only for firm matches. Expanded clones are given a class, and other clones once, few, many or no size at all.

clone_size: few; v_call: TRBV10-3; d_call: .; j_call: TRBJ1-6; cdr3_aa: CAIKGLSDSPLHF; cdr3_nt: TGTGCCATCAAGGGACTGTCGGATTCACCCCTCCACTTT
clone_size: many; v_call: TRBV6-1; d_call: TRBD1; j_call: TRBJ1-6; cdr3_aa: CASSRGQGGNSPLHF; cdr3_nt: TGTGCCAGCAGCCGGGGACAGGGCGGGAATTCACCCCTCCACTTT
clone_size: many; v_call: TRBV20-1; d_call: TRBD1; j_call: TRBJ2-7; cdr3_aa: CSARDPGGQGDEQYF; cdr3_nt: TGCAGTGCTAGAGATCCAGGGGGACAGGGCGACGAGCAGTACTTC
clone_size: .; v_call: TRBV12-3/TRBV12-4; d_call: .; j_call: TRBJ2-7; cdr3_aa: CASSFGGGGYEQYF; cdr3_nt: TGTGCCAGCAGTTTCGGGGGAGGGGGGTACGAGCAGTACTTC
clone_size: .; v_call: TRBV29-1; d_call: .; j_call: TRBJ2-2; cdr3_aa: CSARRGGGELFF; cdr3_nt: TGCAGCGCCAGAAGGGGGGGCGGGGAGCTGTTTTTT
clone_size: .; v_call: TRBV10-3; d_call: TRBD2; j_call: TRBJ2-7; cdr3_aa: CAISESGTRSYEQYF; cdr3_nt: TGTGCCATCAGTGAGTCGGGGACTAGATCCTACGAGCAGTACTTC
clone_size: .; v_call: TRBV12-3/TRBV12-4; d_call: TRBD1; j_call: TRBJ2-5; cdr3_aa: CASSTGTGVLETQYF; cdr3_nt: TGTGCCAGCAGTACCGGGACAGGGGTATTAGAGACCCAGTACTTC
clone_size: many; v_call: TRBV28; d_call: .; j_call: TRBJ1-2; cdr3_aa: CASTGPAGGYTF; cdr3_nt: TGTGCCAGCACAGGACCTGCGGGAGGCTACACCTTC
clone_size: many; v_call: TRBV2; d_call: TRBD2; j_call: TRBJ2-5; cdr3_aa: CASTSGTSGRAVETQYF; cdr3_nt: TGTGCCAGCACCTCCGGGACTAGCGGGAGGGCCGTCGAGACCCAGTACTTC
clone_size: many; v_call: TRBV2; d_call: TRBD1; j_call: TRBJ2-3; cdr3_aa: CASRQGAGDTQYF; cdr3_nt: TGTGCCAGCAGGCAGGGGGCAGGGGATACGCAGTATTTT
clone_size: many; v_call: TRBV13; d_call: TRBD1; j_call: TRBJ1-1; cdr3_aa: CASSPRPSGTGQREAFF; cdr3_nt: TGTGCCAGCAGCCCTCGCCCATCCGGGACAGGGCAAAGGGAAGCTTTCTTT
clone_size: few; v_call: TRBV2; d_call: .; j_call: TRBJ1-2; cdr3_aa: CASGAGEIYGYTF; cdr3_nt: TGTGCCAGTGGGGCAGGGGAAATTTATGGCTACACCTTC
clone_size: few; v_call: TRBV27; d_call: .; j_call: TRBJ1-1; cdr3_aa: CASSLFRSLNTEAFF; cdr3_nt: TGTGCCAGCAGTTTATTCCGGAGCCTTAACACTGAAGCTTTCTTT
clone_size: many; v_call: TRBV30; d_call: TRBD1; j_call: TRBJ2-2; cdr3_aa: CAWKSGGPAGELFF; cdr3_nt: TGTGCCTGGAAATCAGGGGGCCCGGCCGGGGAGCTGTTTTTT
clone_size: many; v_call: TRBV11-2; d_call: .; j_call: TRBJ1-5; cdr3_aa: CASSLTTDQPQHF; cdr3_nt: TGTGCCAGCAGCTTAACAACAGATCAGCCCCAGCATTTT
clone_size: few; v_call: TRBV5-1; d_call: TRBD2; j_call: TRBJ2-1; cdr3_aa: CASSLVAGAQGEQFF; cdr3_nt: TGCGCCAGCAGCTTGGTAGCGGGAGCCCAGGGTGAGCAGTTCTTC
clone_size: many; v_call: TRBV20-1; d_call: .; j_call: TRBJ2-1; cdr3_aa: CSARSTGAGSYNEQFF; cdr3_nt: TGCAGTGCTAGATCCACGGGGGCGGGTTCCTACAATGAGCAGTTCTTC
clone_size: many; v_call: TRBV20-1; d_call: TRBD2; j_call: TRBJ2-1; cdr3_aa: CSAPTSGTSSEQFF; cdr3_nt: TGCAGTGCTCCGACTAGCGGGACGTCCAGTGAGCAGTTCTTC
clone_size: many; v_call: TRBV30; d_call: .; j_call: TRBJ1-2; cdr3_aa: CAWSVVRRDGYTF; cdr3_nt: TGTGCCTGGAGTGTAGTGCGTCGGGATGGCTACACCTTC
clone_size: many; v_call: TRBV11-2; d_call: TRBD2; j_call: TRBJ2-1; cdr3_aa: CASRSLAGPTYNEQFF; cdr3_nt: TGTGCCAGCAGATCACTAGCGGGCCCCACCTACAATGAGCAGTTCTTC
clone_size: many; v_call: TRBV12-3/TRBV12-4; d_call: .; j_call: TRBJ1-2; cdr3_aa: CASSLESGLIGGYTF; cdr3_nt: TGTGCCAGCAGTTTAGAGTCCGGCCTGATCGGAGGCTACACCTTC
clone_size: .; v_call: TRBV7-2; d_call: TRBD2; j_call: TRBJ2-7; cdr3_aa: CASSPRTSGAYEQYF; cdr3_nt: TGTGCCAGCAGCCCAAGGACTAGCGGAGCTTACGAGCAGTACTTC
clone_size: many; v_call: TRBV28; d_call: .; j_call: TRBJ1-1; cdr3_aa: CASSGGGRTEAFF; cdr3_nt: TGTGCCAGCAGCGGGGGGGGGAGAACTGAAGCTTTCTTT
clone_size: .; v_call: TRBV20-1; d_call: .; j_call: TRBJ2-7; cdr3_aa: CSAAVPGTYEQYF; cdr3_nt: TGCAGTGCCGCAGTCCCAGGGACCTACGAGCAGTACTTC
clone_size: .; v_call: TRBV19; d_call: .; j_call: TRBJ1-2; cdr3_aa: CASSLDSGGHYGYTF; cdr3_nt: TGTGCCAGTAGTCTGGATTCGGGAGGGCACTATGGCTACACCTTC
clone_size: many; v_call: TRBV27; d_call: TRBD1; j_call: TRBJ2-5; cdr3_aa: CASSLSAGGRKTQYF; cdr3_nt: TGTGCCAGCAGTTTATCTGCAGGGGGTAGGAAGACCCAGTACTTC
clone_size: .; v_call: TRBV19; d_call: TRBD2; j_call: TRBJ2-5; cdr3_aa: CASSEGTSGSLYF; cdr3_nt: TGTGCCAGTAGTGAAGGGACTAGCGGGAGTCTGTACTTC
clone_size: many; v_call: TRBV27; d_call: TRBD2; j_call: TRBJ2-7; cdr3_aa: CASSLKTPGLAGGASYEQYF; cdr3_nt: TGTGCCAGCAGTTTAAAGACCCCGGGACTAGCGGGAGGGGCGTCCTACGAGCAGTACTTC
clone_size: .; v_call: TRBV11-3; d_call: .; j_call: TRBJ2-3; cdr3_aa: CASSVQGSRTDTQYF; cdr3_nt: TGTGCCAGCAGCGTGCAGGGGTCCCGCACAGATACGCAGTATTTT
clone_size: few; v_call: TRBV3-1; d_call: .; j_call: TRBJ1-5; cdr3_aa: CASSQDVGAGQPQHF; cdr3_nt: TGTGCCAGCAGCCAAGATGTGGGGGCGGGCCAGCCCCAGCATTTT
clone_size: many; v_call: TRBV7-6; d_call: TRBD2; j_call: TRBJ2-3; cdr3_aa: CASSLLSGSPTDTQYF; cdr3_nt: TGTGCCAGCAGCTTACTTAGCGGGAGCCCCACAGATACGCAGTATTTT
clone_size: many; v_call: TRBV7-2; d_call: TRBD2; j_call: TRBJ2-3; cdr3_aa: CASSSRTSAPDTQYF; cdr3_nt: TGTGCCAGCAGCTCAAGGACTAGCGCGCCAGATACGCAGTATTTT
clone_size: few; v_call: TRBV20-1; d_call: TRBD2; j_call: TRBJ2-1; cdr3_aa: CSATVRVWAGDNEQFF; cdr3_nt: TGCAGTGCTACAGTGCGGGTATGGGCGGGAGACAATGAGCAGTTCTTC
clone_size: .; v_call: TRBV12-3/TRBV12-4; d_call: TRBD1; j_call: TRBJ1-2; cdr3_aa: CASSTGTEARGYTF; cdr3_nt: TGTGCCAGCAGTACCGGGACAGAGGCTCGAGGCTACACCTTC
clone_size: .; v_call: TRBV7-9; d_call: .; j_call: TRBJ2-2; cdr3_aa: CASSSDSRTGELFF; cdr3_nt: TGTGCCAGCAGCTCAGATAGTAGAACCGGGGAGCTGTTTTTT
clone_size: .; v_call: TRBV6-1; d_call: TRBD1; j_call: TRBJ2-7; cdr3_aa: CASSVTGGLDEQYF; cdr3_nt: TGTGCCAGCAGTGTGACAGGGGGCCTCGACGAGCAGTACTTC
clone_size: many; v_call: TRBV11-1; d_call: .; j_call: TRBJ2-3; cdr3_aa: CASSFGGEITDTQYF; cdr3_nt: TGTGCCAGCAGCTTCGGGGGTGAGATCACAGATACGCAGTATTTT
clone_size: few; v_call: TRBV20-1; d_call: .; j_call: TRBJ1-5; cdr3_aa: CSALSGPNEPQHF; cdr3_nt: TGCAGTGCCCTGAGCGGGCCAAATGAGCCCCAGCATTTT
clone_size: .; v_call: TRBV5-1; d_call: .; j_call: TRBJ2-5; cdr3_aa: CASRRDGGEIQYF; cdr3_nt: TGCGCCAGCAGAAGGGACGGTGGAGAGATCCAGTACTTC
clone_size: many; v_call: TRBV7-6; d_call: TRBD1; j_call: TRBJ1-1; cdr3_aa: CASSLIRDRGITEAFF; cdr3_nt: TGTGCCAGCAGCTTAATCAGGGACAGAGGAATCACTGAAGCTTTCTTT
clone_size: .; v_call: TRBV12-3/TRBV12-4; d_call: TRBD2; j_call: TRBJ2-6; cdr3_aa: CASSLGGSSSGANVLTF; cdr3_nt: TGTGCCAGCAGTTTGGGAGGGAGTAGCTCTGGGGCCAACGTCCTGACTTTC
clone_size: many; v_call: TRBV28; d_call: TRBD1; j_call: TRBJ2-5; cdr3_aa: CASSSSGTGIGRETQYF; cdr3_nt: TGTGCCAGCAGTTCGTCCGGGACAGGGATAGGCCGGGAGACCCAGTACTTC
clone_size: few; v_call: TRBV10-3; d_call: .; j_call: TRBJ1-5; cdr3_aa: CAISESWGGSNQPQHF; cdr3_nt: TGTGCCATCAGTGAGTCCTGGGGAGGAAGCAATCAGCCCCAGCATTTT
clone_size: .; v_call: TRBV7-6; d_call: .; j_call: TRBJ1-4; cdr3_aa: CASSGGQGMVEKLFF; cdr3_nt: TGTGCCAGCAGCGGAGGTCAGGGAATGGTTGAAAAACTGTTTTTT
clone_size: many; v_call: TRBV7-2; d_call: .; j_call: TRBJ2-2; cdr3_aa: CASSLDRGVAEYTGELFF; cdr3_nt: TGTGCCAGCAGCTTAGATCGGGGAGTAGCGGAGTACACCGGGGAGCTGTTTTTT
clone_size: .; v_call: TRBV20-1; d_call: TRBD2; j_call: TRBJ2-1; cdr3_aa: CSASGLAGSPYNEQFF; cdr3_nt: TGCAGTGCTTCGGGACTAGCGGGATCTCCATACAATGAGCAGTTCTTC
clone_size: .; v_call: TRBV14; d_call: .; j_call: TRBJ2-1; cdr3_aa: CASSRHRRDGYNEQFF; cdr3_nt: TGTGCCAGCAGTCGCCACCGCCGGGACGGCTACAATGAGCAGTTCTTC
clone_size: many; v_call: TRBV7-9; d_call: .; j_call: TRBJ2-7; cdr3_aa: CASSSSGEQYF; cdr3_nt: TGTGCCAGCAGTTCTAGTGGCGAGCAGTACTTC
clone_size: many; v_call: TRBV7-2; d_call: .; j_call: TRBJ1-5; cdr3_aa: CASSSQPLNQPQHF; cdr3_nt: TGTGCCAGCAGCTCTCAACCCCTCAATCAGCCCCAGCATTTT
clone_size: many; v_call: TRBV5-1; d_call: TRBD2; j_call: TRBJ2-1; cdr3_aa: CASSEGLEGFSGQFF; cdr3_nt: TGCGCCAGCAGCGAGGGACTAGAGGGTTTTTCGGGGCAGTTCTTC
clone_size: .; v_call: TRBV18; d_call: .; j_call: TRBJ1-2; cdr3_aa: CASSPLDYGYTF; cdr3_nt: TGTGCCAGCTCACCACTTGACTATGGCTACACCTTC
clone_size: .; v_call: TRBV7-9; d_call: .; j_call: TRBJ1-2; cdr3_aa: CASSLVSVYTF; cdr3_nt: TGTGCCAGCAGCTTAGTTTCGGTCTACACCTTC
clone_size: few; v_call: TRBV18; d_call: .; j_call: TRBJ2-7; cdr3_aa: CASSPPRAGSVREQYF; cdr3_nt: TGTGCCAGCTCACCCCCTCGTGCCGGGAGTGTGAGGGAGCAGTACTTC
clone_size: many; v_call: TRBV5-1; d_call: .; j_call: TRBJ2-1; cdr3_aa: CASSLAHLGYNEQFF; cdr3_nt: TGCGCCAGCAGCTTGGCCCATTTGGGATACAATGAGCAGTTCTTC
clone_size: many; v_call: TRBV6-1; d_call: .; j_call: TRBJ1-3; cdr3_aa: CASSEEERGNTIYF; cdr3_nt: TGTGCCAGCAGTGAAGAGGAAAGGGGGAACACCATATATTTT
clone_size: .; v_call: TRBV10-3; d_call: .; j_call: TRBJ2-2; cdr3_aa: CAISESLAAANTGELFF; cdr3_nt: TGTGCCATCAGTGAGTCGTTAGCGGCCGCGAACACCGGGGAGCTGTTTTTT
clone_size: many; v_call: TRBV6-5; d_call: TRBD2; j_call: TRBJ2-4; cdr3_aa: CASSYLLASTIKNIQYF; cdr3_nt: TGTGCCAGCAGTTACCTACTAGCGTCGACCATCAAAAACATTCAGTACTTC
clone_size: many; v_call: TRBV2; d_call: .; j_call: TRBJ1-1; cdr3_aa: CASRKGPPNTEAFF; cdr3_nt: TGTGCCAGCAGGAAGGGTCCCCCGAACACTGAAGCTTTCTTT